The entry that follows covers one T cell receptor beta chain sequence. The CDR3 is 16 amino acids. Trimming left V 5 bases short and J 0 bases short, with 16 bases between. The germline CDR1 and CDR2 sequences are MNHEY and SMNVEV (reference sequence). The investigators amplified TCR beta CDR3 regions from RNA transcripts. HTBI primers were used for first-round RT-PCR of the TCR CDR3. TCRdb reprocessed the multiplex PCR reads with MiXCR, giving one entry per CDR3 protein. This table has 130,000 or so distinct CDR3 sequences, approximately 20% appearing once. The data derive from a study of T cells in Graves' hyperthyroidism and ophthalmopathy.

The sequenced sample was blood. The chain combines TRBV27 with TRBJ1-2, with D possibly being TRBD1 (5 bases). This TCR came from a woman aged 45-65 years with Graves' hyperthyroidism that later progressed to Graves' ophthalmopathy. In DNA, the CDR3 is TGTGCCAGCAGTGCAGTCCGGGGCTCGGCTAACTATGGCTACACCTTC. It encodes CASSAVRGSANYGYTF.